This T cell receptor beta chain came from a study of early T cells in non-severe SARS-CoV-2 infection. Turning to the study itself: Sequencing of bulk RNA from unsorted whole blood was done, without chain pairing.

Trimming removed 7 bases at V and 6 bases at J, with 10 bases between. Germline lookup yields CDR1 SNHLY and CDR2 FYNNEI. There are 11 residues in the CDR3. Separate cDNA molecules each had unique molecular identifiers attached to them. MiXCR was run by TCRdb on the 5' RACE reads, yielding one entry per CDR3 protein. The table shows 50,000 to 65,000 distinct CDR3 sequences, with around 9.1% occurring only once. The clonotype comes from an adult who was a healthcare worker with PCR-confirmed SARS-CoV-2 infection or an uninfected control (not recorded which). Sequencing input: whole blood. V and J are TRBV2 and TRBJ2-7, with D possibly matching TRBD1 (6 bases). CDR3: CASKGQLEQYF. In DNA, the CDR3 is TGTGCCAGCAAAGGACAGCTCGAGCAGTACTTC.